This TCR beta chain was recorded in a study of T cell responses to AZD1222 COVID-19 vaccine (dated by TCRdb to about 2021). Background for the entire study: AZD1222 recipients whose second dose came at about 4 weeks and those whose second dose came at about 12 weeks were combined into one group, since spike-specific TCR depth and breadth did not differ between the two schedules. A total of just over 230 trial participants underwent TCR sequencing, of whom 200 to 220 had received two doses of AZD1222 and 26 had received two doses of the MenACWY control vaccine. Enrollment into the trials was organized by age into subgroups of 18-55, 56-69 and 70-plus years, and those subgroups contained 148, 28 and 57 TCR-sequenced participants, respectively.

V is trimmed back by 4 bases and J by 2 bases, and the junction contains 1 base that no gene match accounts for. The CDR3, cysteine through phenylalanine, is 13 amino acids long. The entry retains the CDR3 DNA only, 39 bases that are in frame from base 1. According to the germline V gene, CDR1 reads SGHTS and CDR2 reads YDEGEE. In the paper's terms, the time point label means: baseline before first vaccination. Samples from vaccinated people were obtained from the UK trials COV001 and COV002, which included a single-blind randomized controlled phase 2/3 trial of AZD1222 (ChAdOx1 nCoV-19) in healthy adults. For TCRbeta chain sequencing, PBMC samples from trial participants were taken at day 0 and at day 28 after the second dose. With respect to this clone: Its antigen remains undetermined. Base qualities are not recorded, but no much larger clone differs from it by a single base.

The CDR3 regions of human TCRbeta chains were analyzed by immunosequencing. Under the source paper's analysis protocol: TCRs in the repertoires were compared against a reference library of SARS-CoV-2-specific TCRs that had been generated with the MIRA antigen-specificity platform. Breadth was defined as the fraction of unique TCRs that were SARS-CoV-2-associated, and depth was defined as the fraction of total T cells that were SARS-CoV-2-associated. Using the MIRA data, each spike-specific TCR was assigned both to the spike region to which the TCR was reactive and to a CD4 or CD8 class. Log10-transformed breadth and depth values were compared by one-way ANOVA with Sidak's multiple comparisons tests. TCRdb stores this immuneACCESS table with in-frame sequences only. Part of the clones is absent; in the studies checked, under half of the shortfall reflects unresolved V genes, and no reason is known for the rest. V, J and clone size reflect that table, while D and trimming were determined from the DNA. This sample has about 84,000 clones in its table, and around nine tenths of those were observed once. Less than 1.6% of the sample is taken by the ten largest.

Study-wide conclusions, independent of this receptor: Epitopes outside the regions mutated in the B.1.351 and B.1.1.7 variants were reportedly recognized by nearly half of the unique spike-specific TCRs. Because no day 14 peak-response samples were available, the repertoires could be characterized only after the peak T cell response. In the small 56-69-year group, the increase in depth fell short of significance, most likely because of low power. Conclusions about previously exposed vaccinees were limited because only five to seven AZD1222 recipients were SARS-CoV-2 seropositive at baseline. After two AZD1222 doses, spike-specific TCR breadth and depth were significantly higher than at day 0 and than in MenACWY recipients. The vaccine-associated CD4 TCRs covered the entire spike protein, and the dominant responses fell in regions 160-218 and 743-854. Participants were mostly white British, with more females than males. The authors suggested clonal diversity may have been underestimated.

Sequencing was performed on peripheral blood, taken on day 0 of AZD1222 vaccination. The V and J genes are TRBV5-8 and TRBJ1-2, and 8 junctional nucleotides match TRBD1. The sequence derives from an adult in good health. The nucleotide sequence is TGTGCCAGCAGCCGGACAGGGAACTATGGCTACACCTTC. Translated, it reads CASSRTGNYGYTF.